This T cell receptor beta chain was recorded in a study of blood T cell repertoires in COVID-19. The table came from immunoSEQ multiplex PCR; TCRdb's copy has only in-frame clones and leaves some out. The sample lists about 70,000 clones, approximately 80% occurring once. V was pared by 4 bases and J by 4 bases, with 4 bases of the junction left unmatched. The CDR3 extends over 13 amino acids. Germline lookup yields CDR1 SQVTM and CDR2 ANQGSEA. V gene TRBV29-1 combines with J gene TRBJ2-1, with TRBD2 matching 7 bases. The clonotype was recovered from a man between 65 and 79 years old who had recovered from COVID-19. Sequenced input: peripheral blood. CDR3 loop: CSVGAGGYNEQFF. CDR3 nucleotide sequence: TGCAGCGTTGGAGCCGGGGGGTACAATGAGCAGTTCTTC.